Presented here are 14 T cell receptor beta chains from one specimen sequenced in a study of vaccination effects on CD4 cells after COVID-19. The assay was immunoSEQ multiplex PCR, and TCRdb's table has in-frame clones only and misses some. The table has 30,000 to 40,000 clones, around 80% seen once. Their specific antigens are unknown. Researchers isolated CD4+ T cells once 9 to 11 days of culture had elapsed. The person had PCR-confirmed SARS-CoV-2 infection between March and December 2020. Vaccine administered to participants consisted of two doses of either BNT162b2 or mRNA-1273. Material: CD4+ T cells from PBMCs cultured without peptide, obtained after COVID-19 vaccination. The receptors shown here come from a human donor who had a prior SARS-CoV-2 infection.

This chain links TRBV2 with TRBJ1-6; TRBD1 agrees at 9 bases. The CDR3 spans 15 residues. Per germline, CDR1 SNHLY and CDR2 FYNNEI. Trimming cost V 5 bases and J 9 bases; bases outside gene matches: 8. The CDR3 protein is CASSPDRGWGSPLHF. In DNA form, the CDR3 reads TGTGCCAGCAGTCCGGACAGGGGATGGGGTTCACCCCTCCACTTT.

V is TRBV12-5 and J is TRBJ1-1; D call uncertain. The V end was cut by 0 bases, the J end by 3 bases, with 5 bases between. The CDR3 consists of 13 residues. CDR1 is LGHNT and CDR2 is FRNRAP in the germline V gene. CDR3 nucleotides: TGTGCTAGTGGTTTGGTCGGGTACACTGAAGCTTTCTTT. This sequence encodes CASGLVGYTEAFF.

CDR3 amino acids: CASSVIGGGLNEQFF. The CDR3 DNA sequence: TGTGCCAGCAGTGTGATCGGCGGGGGATTGAATGAGCAGTTCTTC. The chain couples TRBV2 to TRBJ2-1, with 7 bases matching TRBD2. The germline gives CDR1 SNHLY, CDR2 FYNNEI. With V trimmed by 4 bases and J by 7 bases, 10 bases remained unmatched. This CDR3 has 15 residues.

This chain links TRBV2 with TRBJ2-1; D is unclear. From germline, CDR1 is SNHLY and CDR2 FYNNEI. This CDR3 region has 14 residues. The germline V and J ends were trimmed by 5 bases and 6 bases, with 14 bases remaining between them. The CDR3: CASSSGDRVNEQFF. The CDR3 coding sequence is TGTGCCAGCAGTAGTGGGGATAGGGTCAATGAGCAGTTCTTC.

The chain has TRBV29-1 and TRBJ2-5; tentatively, D is TRBD1 (5 bases). Germline CDR1 reads SQVTM; CDR2 reads ANQGSEA. The CDR3 consists of 12 residues. The V end was cut by 7 bases, the J end by 4 bases, with 13 bases between. The CDR3 protein is CSAGQGSETQYF. The CDR3 coding sequence is TGCAGCGCGGGTCAGGGTTCAGAGACCCAGTACTTC.

V and J are TRBV3-1 (or the pseudogene TRBV3-2) and TRBJ2-2; D gene ambiguous. CDR3 length equals 13 residues. V lost 1 base, J lost 3 bases, and 3 bases lay in between. Looked up from germline, CDR1 is LGHDT and CDR2 is YNNKEL (reference sequence). This chain's CDR3 is CASSQGDTGELFF. In DNA form, the CDR3 reads TGTGCCAGCAGCCAAGGAGACACCGGGGAGCTGTTTTTT.

Only one count was recorded for this clone. The rearrangement uses TRBV5-1 and TRBJ1-4; D is perhaps TRBD1 (6 bases). Trimming pared 1 base from V and 8 bases from J, leaving 15 bases between. The V gene's germline CDR1 is SGHRS and CDR2 YFSETQ. The CDR3 sequence is 15 residues long. In nucleotides, the CDR3 is TGCGCCAGCAGCTTGATTCCGGGACATTCAGAAAAACTGTTTTTT. Protein sequence: CASSLIPGHSEKLFF.

This clone appeared a few times. The J gene is TRBJ2-5, the V gene TRBV3-1 (or the pseudogene TRBV3-2), with D maybe TRBD2 (5 bases). This CDR3 has 18 residues. V lost 0 bases and J 1 base, leaving 18 bases between the germline ends. Germline V gene lookup returns CDR1 LGHDT and CDR2 YNNKEL (reference sequence). CDR3 amino acids: CASSQDMRRRVPQETQYF. CDR3 nucleotide sequence: TGTGCCAGCAGCCAAGATATGAGGCGGCGGGTTCCCCAAGAGACCCAGTACTTC.

This clone was counted a few times. V gene TRBV7-2 combines with J gene TRBJ2-7; the D call may be TRBD1 or TRBD2 (6 bases each). Germline CDR1 and CDR2: SGHTA and FQGNSA. CDR3 size: 14 residues. With 5 bases removed from V and 2 bases from J, the gap between germline ends came to 13 bases. The CDR3, as DNA: TGTGCCAGCAGCGACGAGAGGGGGGCCTACGAGCAGTACTTC. It translates to CASSDERGAYEQYF.

This clone was seen only once. V gene TRBV6-6 combines with J gene TRBJ2-2; D is possibly TRBD1 (6 bases). CDR3 length equals 16 residues. V lost 5 bases to trimming and J lost 4 bases, with 17 bases between them. Per germline, CDR1 MNHNY and CDR2 SVGAGI (reference sequence). The CDR3 DNA follows: TGTGCCAGCAGTCCACGAAGGGGGTCGGCCACCGGGGAGCTGTTTTTT. This translates into CASSPRRGSATGELFF.

The rearrangement joins TRBV9 to TRBJ2-2; a weak D match, TRBD2 (5 bases). The CDR3 totals 13 residues. The germline gives CDR1 SGDLS, CDR2 YYNGEE. Trimming removed 0 bases at V and 5 bases at J, with 5 bases between. The CDR3 DNA reads as TGTGCCAGCAGCGTAGGGAGGACCGGGGAGCTGTTTTTT. This sequence encodes CASSVGRTGELFF.

This clone was picked up a small number of times. This sequence joins TRBV2 and TRBJ2-1, with 9 bases matching TRBD2. J lost 4 bases, V lost 8 bases, and 3 bases had no gene match. Germline CDR1 reads SNHLY; CDR2 reads FYNNEI. The CDR3 contains 13 residues. CDR3 nucleotide sequence: TGTGCCAGCCACGGACTAGCGTACAATGAGCAGTTCTTC. Translated, it gives CASHGLAYNEQFF. Full variable domain (outside the CDR3, taken from reference TRBV2 and TRBJ2-1): EPEVTQTPSHQVTQMGQEVILRCVPISNHLYFYWYRQILGQKVEFLVSFYNNEISEKSEIFDDQFSVERPDGSNFTLKIRSTKLEDSAMYFCASHGLAYNEQFFGPGTRLTVL.

This clone appeared once. The chain links TRBV4-3 to TRBJ2-5; D unclear. This CDR3 spans 16 amino acids. V was cut by 0 bases and J by 1 base, with 12 bases left in between. The germline V gene has CDR1 LGHNA and CDR2 YSLEER. CDR3 residues: CASSQDIWASQETQYF. For the CDR3, the DNA is TGCGCCAGCAGCCAAGATATTTGGGCTAGCCAAGAGACCCAGTACTTC.

The chain recombines TRBV6-4 with TRBJ2-3; D is possibly TRBD1 or TRBD2 (5 bases each). The V end was cut by 5 bases, the J end by 4 bases, with 10 bases between. The CDR3 sequence is 13 residues long. Looked up from germline, CDR1 is MRHNA and CDR2 is SNTAGT. CDR3 region: CASSRRESDTQYF. The DNA of the CDR3 is TGTGCCAGCAGTCGCAGGGAGTCAGATACGCAGTATTTT.